This T cell receptor beta chain came from a study of T cells in Graves' hyperthyroidism and ophthalmopathy. Looked up from germline, CDR1 is SGHTA and CDR2 is FQGNSA. This CDR3 comprises 15 residues. V shed 5 bases and J 4 bases; nucleotides not matched to a gene: 9. This clonotype came up many times. Its antigen is not known. Researchers amplified the TCR beta CDR3 regions from RNA transcripts. During a first-round RT-PCR of the TCR CDR3, the HTBI primer set was used. Via MiXCR, TCRdb re-called the multiplex PCR reads, giving one row per CDR3 protein. The data hold hundreds of thousands of distinct CDR3 sequences, with about 18% observed a single time. General study results and limits: Ophthalmopathy got predicted by the model a median about 6.7 months before its onset. Blood also carried most thyroid clonotypes expanded above 0.001.

Stability of Graves' hyperthyroidism was defined as absent ophthalmopathy progression within 18 months. This clonotype originated in a young woman with Graves' hyperthyroidism. The sample consisted of blood. This chain joins TRBV7-2 and TRBJ1-2, with 8 bases aligning to TRBD1. Here the CDR3 DNA reads TGTGCCAGCAGCGCCCGGACAGGGTCTGTCTATGGCTACACCTTC. Its protein product is CASSARTGSVYGYTF.